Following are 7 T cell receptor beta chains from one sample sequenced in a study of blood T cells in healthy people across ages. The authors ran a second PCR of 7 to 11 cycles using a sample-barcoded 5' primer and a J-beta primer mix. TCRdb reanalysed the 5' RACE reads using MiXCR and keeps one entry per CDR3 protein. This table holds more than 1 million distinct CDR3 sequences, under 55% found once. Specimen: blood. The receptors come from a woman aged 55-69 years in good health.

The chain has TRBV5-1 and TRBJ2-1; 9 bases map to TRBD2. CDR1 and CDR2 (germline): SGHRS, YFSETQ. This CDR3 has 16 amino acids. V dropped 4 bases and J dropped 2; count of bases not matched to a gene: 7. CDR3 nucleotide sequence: TGCGCCAGCAGCGGAGGTAGCGGGAGAACCTACAATGAGCAGTTCTTC. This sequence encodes CASSGGSGRTYNEQFF.

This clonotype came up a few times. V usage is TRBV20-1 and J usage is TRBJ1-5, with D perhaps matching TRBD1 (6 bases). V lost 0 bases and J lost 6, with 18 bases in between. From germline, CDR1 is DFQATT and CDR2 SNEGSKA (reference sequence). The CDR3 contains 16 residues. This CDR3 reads CSARDLRGAVGQPQHF. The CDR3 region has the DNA TGCAGTGCTAGAGATTTGCGGGGGGCAGTGGGTCAGCCCCAGCATTTT.

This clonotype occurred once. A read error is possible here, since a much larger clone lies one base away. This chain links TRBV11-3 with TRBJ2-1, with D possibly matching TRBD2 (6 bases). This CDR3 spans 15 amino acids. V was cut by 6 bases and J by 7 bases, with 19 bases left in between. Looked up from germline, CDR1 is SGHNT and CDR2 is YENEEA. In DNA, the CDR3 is TGTGCCAGCAGTTCACCGGGACGGGGGATTAATGAGCAGTTCTTC. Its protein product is CASSSPGRGINEQFF.

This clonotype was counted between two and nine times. In DNA, the CDR3 is TGTGCCAGCAGCGTAGTGCTAGCGGGAGAGACCAATACGCAGTATTTT. It yields the protein CASSVVLAGETNTQYF. The chain joins TRBV9 to TRBJ2-3, with 10 bases aligning to TRBD2. CDR3 size: 16 residues. The junction had 8 bases not matched to a gene; V was cut back by 0 bases and J by 7 bases. The germline gives CDR1 SGDLS, CDR2 YYNGEE. The full variable domain, with the rest looked up from reference TRBV9 and TRBJ2-3, is DSGVTQTPKHLITATGQRVTLRCSPRSGDLSVYWYQQSLDQGLQFLIQYYNGEERAKGNILERFSAQQFPDLHSELNLSSLELGDSALYFCASSVVLAGETNTQYFGPGTRLTVL.

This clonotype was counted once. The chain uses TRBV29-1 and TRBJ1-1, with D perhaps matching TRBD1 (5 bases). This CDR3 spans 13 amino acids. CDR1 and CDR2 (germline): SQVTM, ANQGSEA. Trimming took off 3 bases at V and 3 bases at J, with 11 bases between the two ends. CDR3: CSVERGLDTEAFF. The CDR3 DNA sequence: TGCAGCGTTGAGCGGGGGTTGGACACTGAAGCTTTCTTT.

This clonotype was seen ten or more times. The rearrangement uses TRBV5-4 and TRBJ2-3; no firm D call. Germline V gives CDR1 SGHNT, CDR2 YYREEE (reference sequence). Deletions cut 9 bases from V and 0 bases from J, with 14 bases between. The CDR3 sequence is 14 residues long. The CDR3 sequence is CATLDERSTDTQYF. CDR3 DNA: TGTGCCACCTTGGACGAAAGGAGCACAGATACGCAGTATTTT.

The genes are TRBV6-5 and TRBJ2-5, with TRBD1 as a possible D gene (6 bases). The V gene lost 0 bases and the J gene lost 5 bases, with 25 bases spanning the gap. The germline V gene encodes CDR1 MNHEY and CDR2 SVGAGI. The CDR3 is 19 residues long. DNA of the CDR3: TGTGCCAGCAGTTACTCGATGGCGTGGGGGCGTCCGACTTCCGAGACCCAGTACTTC. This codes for CASSYSMAWGRPTSETQYF.